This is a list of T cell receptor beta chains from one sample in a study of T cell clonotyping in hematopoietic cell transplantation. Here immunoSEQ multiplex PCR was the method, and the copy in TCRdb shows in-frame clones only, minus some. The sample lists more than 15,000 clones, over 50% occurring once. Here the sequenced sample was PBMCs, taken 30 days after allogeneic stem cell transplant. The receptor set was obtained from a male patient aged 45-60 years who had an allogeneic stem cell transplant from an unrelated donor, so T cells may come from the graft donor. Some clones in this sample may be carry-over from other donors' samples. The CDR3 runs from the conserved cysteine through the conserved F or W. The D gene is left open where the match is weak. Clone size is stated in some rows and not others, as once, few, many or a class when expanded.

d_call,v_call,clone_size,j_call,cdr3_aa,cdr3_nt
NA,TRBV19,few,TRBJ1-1,CASSPGSTLNSFF,TGTGCCAGTAGTCCCGGGTCAACTTTGAACTCTTTCTTT
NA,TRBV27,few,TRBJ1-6,CASSFQYNSPLHF,TGTGCCAGCAGTTTCCAATATAATTCACCCCTCCACTTT
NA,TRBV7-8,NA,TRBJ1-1,CASSLGRVISFF,TGTGCCAGCAGCCTGGGCAGGGTTATTTCTTTCTTT
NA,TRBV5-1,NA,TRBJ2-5,CASSLAGRETQYF,TGCGCCAGCAGCTTGGCAGGGAGAGAGACCCAGTACTTC
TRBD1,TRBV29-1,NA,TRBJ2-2,CSAQGQGNTGELFF,TGCAGCGCTCAGGGACAGGGGAACACCGGGGAGCTGTTTTTT
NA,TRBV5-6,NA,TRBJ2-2,CASSLWGVWTGELFF,TGTGCCAGCAGCTTGTGGGGAGTATGGACCGGGGAGCTGTTTTTT
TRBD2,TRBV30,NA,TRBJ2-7,CACSSGRDFYEQYF,TGTGCCTGCAGTAGCGGGAGAGATTTCTACGAGCAGTACTTC
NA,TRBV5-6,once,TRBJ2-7,CASSLGGAGEQYF,TGTGCCAGCAGCCTAGGGGGGGCAGGCGAGCAGTACTTC
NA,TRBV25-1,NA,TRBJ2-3,CASRDHTSNTQYF,TGTGCCAGCAGGGATCACACCTCGAATACGCAGTATTTT
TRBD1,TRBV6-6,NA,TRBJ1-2,CASSYAGGDGYTF,TGTGCCAGCAGTTACGCAGGGGGTGATGGCTACACCTTC